A single T cell receptor (beta chain) is shown here with its context. This entry is derived from a study of shared T cell receptors in the human thymus. V lost 3 bases and J lost 11, with 17 bases in between. The CDR3 extends over 14 amino acids. CDR1 LNHDA and CDR2 SQIVND come from the germline V gene (reference sequence). Profiled with immunoSEQ multiplex PCR; TCRdb holds only in-frame clones, not every one. The sample has roughly 410,000 clones, approximately 95% seen once. Sequencing input: thymocytes. The source is a human donor. The gene calls are TRBV19 and TRBJ1-5, with no clear D. The CDR3 spells CASSMVAEVRAQHF. DNA for the CDR3: TGTGCCAGTAGTATGGTGGCAGAGGTTAGGGCCCAGCATTTT.